The 6 T cell receptor beta chains below were found in one sample sequenced in a study of CD8 T cells in Susac syndrome. RNA amounts of about 0.5 to 1 ug underwent reverse transcription with random hexamers. A single record per CDR3 protein comes from TCRdb applying MiXCR to the immunoSEQ multiplex PCR reads. Here the sample spans some 200,000 distinct CDR3 sequences, around 90% being singletons. The sequenced sample consisted of CD8+ T cells from PBMCs. These receptors all come from a human donor with multiple sclerosis.

This sequence joins TRBV27 and TRBJ1-6; possibly TRBD1 for D (5 bases). Trimming removed 5 bases at V and 9 bases at J, with 8 bases between. Germline CDR1 reads MNHEY; CDR2 reads SMNVEV (reference sequence). This CDR3 contains 12 residues. CDR3 protein: CASSAQGSPLHF. CDR3 nucleotide sequence: TGTGCCAGCAGTGCCCAGGGTTCACCCCTCCACTTT.

The chain recombines TRBV20-1 with TRBJ1-1; D unclear. The CDR3 is 15 residues long. CDR1 is DFQATT and CDR2 is SNEGSKA in the germline V gene (reference sequence). Trimming cost V 0 bases and J 1 base, with 12 bases left between them. The CDR3 DNA follows: TGCAGTGCTAGAGATGGTACAGAATGGAACACTGAAGCTTTCTTT. As protein: CSARDGTEWNTEAFF.

The rearrangement joins TRBV7-6 to TRBJ2-7, with 12 nucleotides matching TRBD2. Germline V gene lookup returns CDR1 SGHVS and CDR2 FNYEAQ. This CDR3 has 16 amino acids. With 6 bases clipped from V and 7 bases from J, the junction kept 13 bases outside the gene matches. Here the CDR3 DNA reads TGTGCCAGCAGTCCCGACCTAGCGGGAGGGCTACGGGAGCAGTACTTC. Protein product: CASSPDLAGGLREQYF.

The chain recombines TRBV4-1 with TRBJ2-1; TRBD2 agrees at 7 bases. The CDR3 is made up of 16 amino acids. The germline V gene encodes CDR1 MGHRA and CDR2 YSYEKL. With V trimmed by 5 bases and J by 5 bases, 12 bases remained unmatched. The CDR3 sequence is CASSNPVGGGDNEQFF. The CDR3 DNA reads as TGCGCCAGCAGCAATCCCGTCGGGGGAGGGGACAATGAGCAGTTCTTC.

The chain joins TRBV4-1 to TRBJ1-1, with TRBD1 matching over 7 bases. The CDR3 loop spans 16 amino acids. The germline CDR1 and CDR2 sequences are MGHRA and YSYEKL. After removal of 0 bases from V and 0 bases from J, the junction contained 4 bases not matched to a gene. The CDR3 DNA follows: TGCGCCAGCAGCCAAGATCCGGGACAGATGAACACTGAAGCTTTCTTT. Translated, it gives CASSQDPGQMNTEAFF.

The V and J genes are TRBV4-2 and TRBJ2-3, with 11 bases lining up with TRBD1. The CDR3 extends over 22 amino acids. J lost 2 bases, V lost 6 bases, and 25 bases had no gene match. Germline V lookup: CDR1 LGHNA, CDR2 YNFKEQ. The CDR3 bases are TGTGCCAGCAGTCGGGACAGGGGGATTCACCGGGAGGGCCTAAGATTCACAGATACGCAGTATTTT. This codes for CASSRDRGIHREGLRFTDTQYF.